Detailed here is one T cell receptor beta chain. In the authors' methods: By means of reference gene primer amplification, nucleated cell counts were estimated. Sequencing used immunoSEQ multiplex PCR; TCRdb keeps in-frame clones, though not all of them. V and J calls and clone size are those listed in that table; D and trimming were worked out from the DNA. The sample carries approximately 62,000 clones, about nine tenths recorded once. The entry originates in a study of blood T cell repertoires in COVID-19. This CDR3 region has 14 residues. Germline lookup yields CDR1 SNHLY and CDR2 FYNNEI. After removal of 6 bases from V and 5 bases from J, the junction contained 7 bases not matched to a gene.

This receptor was identified in a man aged 60 to 75 with acute or convalescent COVID-19. Sequencing was performed on peripheral blood. The V and J genes are TRBV2 and TRBJ2-5, with 9 nucleotides matching TRBD1. CDR3 nucleotides: TGTGCCAGCAGGGGTGCAGGGACAGGGGAGACCCAGTACTTC. Translation: CASRGAGTGETQYF.